The T cell receptor beta chain under discussion was sequenced for a study of cytomegalovirus exposure and HLA in healthy donors (dated by TCRdb to about 2017). Study-level background: According to an earlier analysis of a few hundred of the donors, 150 million to 200 million T cells yielded 117 million unique TCR beta sequences and about 300 Gb of sequence data. Roughly 310 gigabases of sequencing data and tens of millions of unique TCR sequences were included in an early release covering roughly 600 HLA-typed donors. Of the roughly 400 genotyped donors, about 80% fell in the genetic ancestry cluster associated with self-reported Caucasian donors. The aim of the study was to test whether cataloging public T cell receptors could identify signatures of past pathogen exposure. The study used immunosequencing to profile the T cell repertoires of approximately 690 subjects and linked those repertoires to cytomegalovirus serostatus. Besides the first cohort of 666 subjects, a separate validation cohort made up of over 100 different subjects was used. To predict cytomegalovirus infection status, the study combined high-throughput TCR immunosequencing, statistical association of individual TCRs with disease status, and machine learning. To study patterns of TCR occurrence, a later analysis re-analyzed previously published TCR beta repertoires from 666 donors and added high-resolution HLA genotyping. In the later analysis, no new phenotypic data were used to find candidate immune exposures; instead, reliance was placed on TCR beta sequences and their occurrence across donors. In an earlier analysis of over 550 of the donors, high-throughput TCR beta sequencing was used to judge whether each TCR beta V gene segment behaved as functional or pseudogenic. Donor age, sex, ethnicity and CMV serostatus were compiled alongside the repertoire data. A later genetic analysis used genome-wide SNP genotypes for about 65% of the 666 donors, treating that subset as a discovery cohort. Every repertoire in the discovery cohort had been generated on one and the same sequencing platform. HLA typing included class I and class II loci at four-digit resolution. The number of typed donors differed by locus: about 620-640 for A, B, C, DRB1 and DQB1; roughly 510 for DQA1; 606 for DPA1; and roughly 490 for DPB1. Roughly 5 DR-DQ haplotypes were treated as single units for association and clustering because of strong linkage in the cohort. Across some 400 genotyped donors of the cohort, an average of 235,054 unique TCR beta nucleotide sequences per donor were sequenced, and 15% to 20% of those sequences were non-productive. Broader findings and caveats from the paper: It was suggested by the authors that the approach could potentially be generalized to other disease states and immunological phenotypes. According to a later analysis, most CMV-associated TCR beta chains appeared to be HLA-restricted, and the HLA associations seemed to be driven largely by CMV exposure. Presence/absence analyses assumed roughly uniform sequencing depth across donors, an assumption that may not hold. In a later analysis, HLA-associated TCR beta chains were found to be more clonally expanded and to have lower generation probabilities than equally common non-associated chains. While some public TCRs were present in many individuals, most TCR sequences turned up only very rarely across donors. The 87-base-pair reads could not distinguish some IMGT-functional V segments, including TRBV6-2 and TRBV6-3, so those segments were excluded. According to a later analysis, TCR association rates differed among HLA loci, with DRB1 alleles showing the most associated TCRs and HLA-C alleles showing the fewest. A further reported finding was that TCR beta sequences accurately predicted the HLA-A and HLA-B alleles for most subjects in the first cohort. In vitro tests confirmed that a few of the cytomegalovirus-associated TCR beta chains recognize cytomegalovirus antigens. For the cohort, immune exposure information was limited to CMV serostatus. An earlier analysis of around 540 of the donors showed that most TCR beta V segments appeared in productive rearrangements either about 87% or about 30% of the time, which broadly matched IMGT annotations. In a later analysis, several top co-occurrence clusters were reported to appear linked to parvovirus B19, influenza, CMV and Epstein-Barr virus. Strong co-occurrence of HLA alleles, especially DR and DQ, made assigning TCR associations to individual alleles difficult. A later analysis associated about 17,000 TCR beta sequences with specific HLA alleles at a false discovery rate of 0.05. In this cohort, only TCR beta chains were sequenced, and detectable features were limited by the absence of alpha or paired-chain data. Compared with the roughly 710-donor mean, donors in an Asian-associated ancestry cluster had fewer N-insertions in productive TCRs, according to a later genetic analysis. Because counts were too low, 15 to 20 rarely observed V segments, including chromosome 9 orphons, were left out of the earlier analysis of 500 to 650 of the donors. The classifier was reported to diagnose cytomegalovirus status with high specificity and sensitivity in both the original cohort and the validation cohort. V-gene and J-gene trimming of TCR beta chains was associated with a missense DCLRE1C variant in a later genetic analysis, and the association was replicated in an independent cohort. The study gave a list of under 200 TCR beta chains associated with cytomegalovirus. Correlated functional status among segregating V segments might reflect linkage disequilibrium, but an unknown experimental factor could not be ruled out. A cluster of highly shared sequence variants was judged likely to be a technical artifact of the sequencing pipeline. HLA typing was unavailable for some donors at each locus, so association tests used only the typed subset.

On this clone: Its recognized antigen is unknown. The input lacks base qualities; no much larger clone sits a single base away.

The junction shows trimming of 0 bases on V and 5 bases on J, and the gene matches do not reach 11 bases of it. Taken from the germline V gene, the CDR1 and CDR2 loops are SGDLS and YYNGEE. There are 19 amino acids in the CDR3, from cysteine to phenylalanine inclusive. Only the CDR3 part of the read is kept: 57 bases, read in frame from the first base. The cohort was made up of roughly 670 healthy bone marrow donors. All cohort members were sampled while nominally healthy, although unrecorded immune exposures were likely present. The donor was CMV seropositive and belonged to the group of around 300 seropositive cohort members. A peripheral blood sample was provided by each donor, and peripheral blood mononuclear cells were used for TCR beta sequencing. Genomic DNA was extracted from the blood cell samples with the Qiagen DNeasy Blood Extraction Kit. The library was produced with the immunoSEQ multiplex PCR assay. A mixture of 60 forward primers for TCR Vbeta segments and 13 reverse primers for TCR Jbeta segments was used in the multiplex PCR. The CDR3 region of rearranged TCR beta genes was amplified from genomic DNA with a multiplex PCR assay. Amplified TCR beta libraries were sequenced as 87-base-pair reads on the Illumina HiSeq System. As for how the authors treated the data: In a later analysis, tens of millions of unique TCR beta chains were counted across the approximately 620 repertoires, and approximately 11 million of these chains were shared by at least two donors. Raw reads were error-corrected and collapsed into unique sequences with a nearest-neighbor algorithm that merged closely related sequences to remove PCR and sequencing errors. V, D and J gene segments were assigned by aligning CDR3 sequences to IMGT reference sequences. For a sequence to be retained, a match of at least six nucleotides was required to both a V gene segment and a J gene segment. A rearrangement was called productive if the CDR3 had no stop codons and remained in frame with V and J, and every other rearrangement was called non-productive. CDR3 was defined by IMGT convention, running from the second conserved V-encoded cysteine to the conserved J-encoded phenylalanine. The earlier analysis of about 640 of the donors excluded any sequence lacking an unambiguous match to a single V gene segment. In an earlier analysis of roughly 600 of the donors, a V segment was called functional when productive rearrangements were above 56.7%, and segregating when the standard deviation between donors exceeded 5%. A statistical classification framework was built to diagnose cytomegalovirus status from the catalog of TCR beta chain sequences. V and J gene assignment, in a later analysis, came from comparing TCR nucleotide sequences with IMGT/GENE-DB human TR gene sequences. Using the TCRdist pipeline, a later analysis assigned CDR3 sequences along with most-parsimonious VDJ recombination scenarios. In a later analysis, every TCR beta chain was defined by the combination of its CDR3 amino acid sequence and its V-gene family, and reads without a unique V-gene family were dropped. A later analysis removed several hundred highly shared, low-generation-probability nucleotide sequences to deal with suspected cross-contamination and a sequencing artifact. In a later analysis, a clonal expansion index for each public chain was calculated from normalized within-repertoire ranks of inferred template counts. In a later analysis, generation probabilities were computed with a VDJ recombination model fitted to out-of-frame rearrangements, and the resulting probabilities were checked against IGoR. In a later analysis, hypergeometric tests were used to score TCR-TCR, TCR-HLA and TCR-CMV co-occurrence, with a repertoire-size bias correction applied to TCR pairs. A later analysis estimated false discovery rates by permuting HLA or CMV assignments 20 times. In a later analysis, co-occurring TCRs were grouped with DBSCAN, and TCRdist sequence similarity was added when clustering was performed within HLA-allele-positive subsets. Co-occurrence clustering excluded repertoires with fewer than 30,000 or more than 120,000 public chains, plus five with anomalous nucleotide sharing. The source is immuneACCESS, and TCRdb retained only in-frame sequences with V and J called. Part of the clones is not carried over; for the studies checked, unresolved V genes explain less than half of this, and the remainder is unexplained. V and J calls and clone size are those listed in that table; D and trimming were worked out from the DNA. This sample holds 80,000 to 100,000 clones; roughly 70% were observed only once. Of the sample, roughly 16% is held by the ten largest clones.

This TCR came from a woman aged 18-29 years in good health and CMV-seropositive. The chain links TRBV9 with TRBJ2-1, with 13 bases matching TRBD2. Sequencing was done on a sample of PBMCs. The CDR3 region has the sequence CASSVGTSGGPRLNNEQFF. In nucleotide form, the sequence is TGTGCCAGCAGCGTAGGGACTAGCGGGGGACCCCGTCTGAACAATGAGCAGTTCTTC.